The sequence of this T cell receptor beta chain was determined in a study of shared clonotypes between healthy human individuals. Assay used: immunoSEQ multiplex PCR; TCRdb lists only in-frame clones, some missing. The sample carries about 1.1 million clones, 60% to 85% recorded once. Germline V gene lookup returns CDR1 SGHNT and CDR2 YENEEA. V was pared by 5 bases and J by 6 bases, with 14 bases between. CDR3 size: 14 residues. This sequence was found in a man aged 18 to 35 in good health. Some clones in this sample may be carry-over from other donors' samples. Sequenced input: memory CD4+ T cells from PBMCs. Noted subset: CD45RA-negative fraction. The rearrangement joins TRBV11-3 to TRBJ2-4; D not certain. The CDR3 bases are TGTGCCAGCAGCCACCCCGGGCTCGGAAACATTCAGTACTTC. Translated, it gives CASSHPGLGNIQYF.